These 25 T cell receptor beta chains were all obtained from the same sample, sequenced in a study of pediatric ulcerative colitis. The method was immunoSEQ multiplex PCR; TCRdb's version includes in-frame clones alone and lacks a portion of them. The data hold some 40,000 clones, with 60% to 85% observed a single time. One to two pinch biopsies were taken from the rectum during colonoscopy. Sequenced material: gut tissue. The receptors shown here come from a boy aged 10-17 years with severe ulcerative colitis.

The chain is built from TRBV6-5 and TRBJ1-6, with 8 bases matching TRBD1. V was clipped by 5 bases and J by 7 bases; unmatched bases: 7. The germline V gene has CDR1 MNHEY and CDR2 SVGAGI. The CDR3 is 15 amino acids. CDR3 region: CASSQTGAGNSPLHF. DNA of the CDR3: TGTGCCAGCAGTCAGACAGGGGCAGGGAATTCACCCCTCCACTTT.

The CDR3 region is CAWTEHSGLGNQPQHF. CDR3 coding DNA: TGTGCCTGGACAGAGCATTCGGGGTTGGGCAATCAGCCCCAGCATTTT. The J gene is TRBJ1-5, the V gene TRBV30; D uncertain. Germline lookup yields CDR1 GTSNPN and CDR2 SVGIG (reference sequence). Trimming took off 4 bases at V and 2 bases at J, with 18 bases between the two ends. The CDR3 is made up of 16 amino acids.

The chain combines TRBV18 with TRBJ2-7; D is possibly TRBD2 (5 bases). There are 15 residues in the CDR3. Trimming stripped 3 bases from V and 4 bases from J, with 16 bases between. CDR1 is KGHSH and CDR2 is LQKENI in the germline V gene. CDR3 amino acids: CASSPSPPTGYEQYF. DNA of the CDR3: TGTGCCAGCTCACCCAGTCCTCCCACGGGGTACGAGCAGTACTTC.

The chain combines TRBV6-1 with TRBJ2-3; TRBD2 might be the D (5 bases). CDR3 length: 14 amino acids. Germline V lookup: CDR1 MNHNS, CDR2 SASEGT. V lost 6 bases, J lost 3 bases, and 13 bases lay in between. The CDR3 is CASSPRGVTDTQYF. DNA for the CDR3: TGTGCCAGCAGCCCACGGGGTGTGACAGATACGCAGTATTTT.

The chain employs TRBV11-2 and TRBJ1-2, with 8 nucleotides matching TRBD1. The CDR3 consists of 13 residues. V trimming: 5 bases; J trimming: 5 bases; junction bases outside the gene matches: 4. Germline V lookup: CDR1 SGHAT, CDR2 FQNNGV. The CDR3 spells CASSHTGGYGYTF. Here the CDR3 DNA reads TGTGCCAGCAGCCATACAGGGGGTTATGGCTACACCTTC.

The rearrangement uses TRBV6-6 and TRBJ1-6; 8 nucleotides match TRBD1. This CDR3 comprises 14 residues. CDR1 MNHNY and CDR2 SVGAGI come from the germline V gene (reference sequence). Germline trimming cut 7 bases from V and 7 bases from J; bases unmatched to any gene: 6. CDR3: CASKEGQGNSPLHF. The CDR3 nucleotides are TGTGCCAGCAAGGAAGGACAGGGAAATTCACCCCTCCACTTT.

The CDR3 DNA reads as TGTGCCAGCAGTGACCAGGCAGTAAATCAGCCCCAGCATTTT. It translates to CASSDQAVNQPQHF. The V and J genes are TRBV2 and TRBJ1-5; D is unclear. Trimming shortened V by 3 bases and J by 4 bases, and 10 bases separated the two germline ends. The CDR3 has 14 amino acids. Germline CDR1 and CDR2: SNHLY and FYNNEI.

The chain recombines TRBV5-8 with TRBJ1-5, with 10 bases that match TRBD1. Unmatched junction bases numbered 11, after V lost 3 bases and J lost 5 bases. Germline V gene lookup returns CDR1 SGHTS and CDR2 YDEGEE. The CDR3 runs 17 residues. CDR3 in amino acids: CASSSLPGTGVHQPQHF. CDR3 coding DNA: TGTGCCAGCAGCTCCCTTCCCGGGACAGGGGTTCATCAGCCCCAGCATTTT. Full variable domain (outside the CDR3, taken from reference TRBV5-8 and TRBJ1-5): EAGVTQSPTHLIKTRGQQATLRCSPISGHTSVYWYQQALGLGLQFLLWYDEGEERNRGNFPPRFSGRQFPNYSSELNVNALELEDSALYLCASSSLPGTGVHQPQHFGDGTRLSIL.

The rearrangement joins TRBV11-2 to TRBJ1-2; the D gene is possibly TRBD1 (6 bases). Germline-derived CDR1 and CDR2 are SGHAT and FQNNGV. With 5 bases removed from V and 4 bases from J, the gap between germline ends came to 17 bases. The length of the CDR3 is 15 residues. CDR3 sequence: CASSARDRPGYGYTF. DNA for the CDR3: TGTGCCAGCAGCGCCCGAGACAGGCCGGGCTATGGCTACACCTTC.

This clone has only a few counts. This chain joins TRBV28 and TRBJ1-5, with D unclear. The CDR3 contains 12 residues. Trimming left V 10 bases short and J 2 bases short, with 9 bases between. CDR1 and CDR2 from the germline V gene are MDHEN and SYDVKM. The CDR3 DNA is TGTGCCACCGGTGGGGGCAATCAGCCCCAGCATTTT. This codes for CATGGGNQPQHF.

This chain connects TRBV6-1 to TRBJ2-7, with unresolved D. The ends were cut back, 6 bases at V and 2 bases at J, with 14 bases in the middle. The CDR3 spans 14 residues. Germline assignment: CDR1 MNHNS and CDR2 SASEGT. The CDR3 DNA is TGTGCCAGCAGCCTGGCCCGGAACCCCTACGAGCAGTACTTC. It is translated as CASSLARNPYEQYF.

This clone occurred once. The chain uses TRBV11-2 and TRBJ2-5; TRBD1 matches 11 bases. Unmatched junction bases numbered 3, after V lost 5 bases and J lost 4 bases. The germline V gene has CDR1 SGHAT and CDR2 FQNNGV. The CDR3 covers 14 residues. The CDR3: CASSRGQGGETQYF. CDR3 nucleotides: TGTGCCAGCAGCCGGGGACAGGGGGGAGAGACCCAGTACTTC.

The chain couples TRBV30 to TRBJ2-3; 8 bases fit TRBD1. Germline V gene sequence: CDR1 GTSNPN, CDR2 SVGIG (reference sequence). V gave up 4 bases and J gave up 6 bases; unmatched junction bases: 12. The CDR3 length is 15 residues. DNA of the CDR3: TGTGCCTGGAAACGGGGACAGGTGAATTTGGATACGCAGTATTTT. Its translation is CAWKRGQVNLDTQYF.

The V gene is TRBV28, the J gene TRBJ1-4, with 9 bases fitting TRBD1. This CDR3 is 15 amino acids long. V was clipped by 6 bases and J by 7 bases; unmatched bases: 9. Germline V gene data show CDR1 as MDHEN and CDR2 as SYDVKM. The CDR3 sequence: CASREQGAGREKLFF. In DNA form, the CDR3 reads TGTGCCAGCAGAGAACAGGGGGCAGGTCGTGAAAAACTGTTTTTT.

This clone was seen just once. The chain is built from TRBV10-2 and TRBJ1-5; D might be TRBD1 (5 bases). With 3 bases removed from V and 3 bases from J, the gap between germline ends came to 9 bases. The CDR3 is 14 residues long. Germline V gene sequence: CDR1 WSHSY, CDR2 SAAADI. CDR3 in DNA: TGCGCCAGCAGTGAACAGGAGCACAATCAGCCCCAGCATTTT. Translation gives CASSEQEHNQPQHF.

V is TRBV10-1 and J is TRBJ2-7, with 9 bases fitting TRBD1. Germline V gene lookup returns CDR1 WNHNN and CDR2 SYGVQD (reference sequence). The CDR3 runs to 13 residues. The J segment lost 6 bases and the V segment lost 8 bases, leaving 8 bases of the junction unmatched. CDR3: CASSGTGTGEQYF. Written as DNA, the CDR3 is TGCGCCAGCTCCGGGACAGGGACGGGCGAGCAGTACTTC.

J is TRBJ2-2 and V is TRBV7-7, with D perhaps matching TRBD1 (6 bases). The CDR3 covers 13 residues. Trimming took 10 bases from V and 4 from J, leaving 13 bases between them. Germline V lookup: CDR1 SSHAT, CDR2 FNYEAQ (reference sequence). CDR3 protein: CAIDQGITGELFF. The DNA for the CDR3 is TGTGCCATAGACCAGGGGATCACCGGGGAGCTGTTTTTT.

This clone has only a few counts. This chain links TRBV5-4 with TRBJ2-3; D is possibly TRBD2 (6 bases). Per germline, CDR1 SGHNT and CDR2 YYREEE (reference sequence). Trimming left V 7 bases short and J 1 base short, with 10 bases between. The CDR3 runs 13 residues. The CDR3 loop is CASHWGGTDTQYF. The DNA for the CDR3 is TGTGCCAGCCACTGGGGGGGCACAGATACGCAGTATTTT.

The rearrangement joins TRBV19 to TRBJ1-4; TRBD1 might be the D (5 bases). CDR1 is LNHDA, CDR2 SQIVND, per germline (reference sequence). Deletions cut 0 bases from V and 0 bases from J, with 20 bases between. The CDR3 sequence is 20 residues long. This CDR3 reads CASSIDAWARGQATNEKLFF. CDR3 nucleotides: TGTGCCAGTAGTATAGATGCCTGGGCCAGAGGACAAGCAACTAATGAAAAACTGTTTTTT. The full variable domain, rest sourced from reference TRBV19 and TRBJ1-4, is DGGITQSPKYLFRKEGQNVTLSCEQNLNHDAMYWYRQDPGQGLRLIYYSQIVNDFQKGDIAEGYSVSREKKESFPLTVTSAQKNPTAFYLCASSIDAWARGQATNEKLFFGSGTQLSVL.

The chain employs TRBV4-1 and TRBJ1-3, with TRBD1 as a possible D gene (5 bases). The V and J ends lost 4 bases and 1 base respectively, with 11 bases between them. There are 15 residues in the CDR3. Germline-derived CDR1 and CDR2 are MGHRA and YSYEKL. CDR3 nucleotide sequence: TGCGCCAGCAGCCTACTGACAGATTCTGGAAACACCATATATTTT. This codes for CASSLLTDSGNTIYF.

This clone was seen only once. This rearrangement joins TRBV2 to TRBJ2-7, with 8 bases fitting TRBD1. This CDR3 is built from 13 residues. Germline trimming cut 6 bases from V and 3 bases from J; bases unmatched to any gene: 4. Germline loops: CDR1 SNHLY, CDR2 FYNNEI. The CDR3 DNA is TGTGCCAGCAGAGGGACAGGCAACTACGAGCAGTACTTC. It codes for CASRGTGNYEQYF.

This chain connects TRBV7-3 to TRBJ2-2; D could derive from TRBD1 or TRBD2 (6 bases each). Trimming cost V 5 bases and J 3 bases, with 16 bases left between them. The CDR3 spans 16 residues. The germline V gene has CDR1 SGHTA and CDR2 FQGTGA. The CDR3 sequence: CASSPGRGRHTGELFF. As DNA, the CDR3 is TGTGCCAGCAGCCCGGGACGGGGGCGCCACACCGGGGAGCTGTTTTTT.

The chain recombines TRBV7-9 with TRBJ2-7; 10 bases line up with TRBD1. The CDR3 contains 13 residues. Per the germline V gene, CDR1 is SEHNR and CDR2 is FQNEAQ (reference sequence). V trimming: 4 bases; J trimming: 10 bases; junction bases outside the gene matches: 7. Written as DNA, the CDR3 is TGTGCCAGCAGCTCCAGGGGACAGGGGATTCAGTACTTC. Protein sequence: CASSSRGQGIQYF.

Note on this clone: Different DNA sequences within this sample yield the same CDR3. J is TRBJ1-2 and V is TRBV5-1, with a weak D call TRBD1 (6 bases). V dropped 4 bases and J dropped 1 base, with 11 bases sitting between them. CDR3 length equals 14 residues. The germline V gene has CDR1 SGHRS and CDR2 YFSETQ. The CDR3 DNA is TGCGCCAGCAGCATCGGGACAAATAACTATGGCTACACCTTC. It specifies CASSIGTNNYGYTF.

This clone appeared once. The chain couples TRBV7-9 to TRBJ1-1; D uncertain. V dropped 2 bases and J dropped 2 bases, with 6 bases sitting between them. This CDR3 spans 13 amino acids. Germline V gives CDR1 SEHNR, CDR2 FQNEAQ (reference sequence). The CDR3 DNA is TGTGCCAGCAGCTTAACGGAAAACACTGAAGCTTTCTTT. It translates to CASSLTENTEAFF.